The 16 T cell receptor beta chains reported below all come from one sample, sequenced in a study of identical twins. Using its own MiXCR run on the 5' RACE reads, TCRdb lists one record per CDR3 protein. The sample holds a few hundred thousand distinct CDR3 sequences, approximately 8.3% seen once. These same data were also listed under a study on yellow fever vaccine responses in identical twins.

Sequenced sample: CD8+ T cells sorted from blood. The receptors derive from a woman aged 18-29 years in good health.

This chain joins TRBV9 and TRBJ2-2; D might be TRBD1 or TRBD2, each matching 5 bases. The CDR3 runs 15 residues. Germline CDR1 is SGDLS and CDR2 is YYNGEE. V gave up 2 bases and J gave up 3 bases, with 11 bases separating them. As DNA, the CDR3 is TGTGCCAGCAGCGTTCAGGGAGAGTACACCGGGGAGCTGTTTTTT. Translating it yields CASSVQGEYTGELFF.

This clonotype was counted between two and nine times. This chain joins TRBV6-1 and TRBJ2-5; 8 nucleotides line up with TRBD1. Losses at the gene ends were 5 bases for V and 5 bases for J; bases not matched to a gene: 7. Germline CDR1 MNHNS, CDR2 SASEGT. CDR3 length: 14 residues. The CDR3 sequence: CASSPDRVVETQYF. As DNA, the CDR3 is TGTGCCAGCAGTCCGGACAGGGTGGTGGAGACCCAGTACTTC.

The chain has TRBV2 and TRBJ2-1, with TRBD2 matching over 10 bases. Per the germline V gene, CDR1 is SNHLY and CDR2 is FYNNEI. CDR3 length: 15 residues. Losses at the gene ends were 6 bases for V and 9 bases for J; bases not matched to a gene: 11. CDR3 DNA sequence: TGTGCCAGCAGGACTCTAGCGGGAGATGTCGGTGAGCAGTTCTTC. Its translation: CASRTLAGDVGEQFF.

This clonotype was recorded many times. The chain uses TRBV12-3 or TRBV12-4 and TRBJ2-5; 9 nucleotides match TRBD2. J was trimmed by 2 bases and V by 7 bases; bases with no gene match: 11. The CDR3 totals 16 residues. As DNA, the CDR3 is TGTGCCAGCAAAGGCGTTATAGCGGGGGATCAAGAGACCCAGTACTTC. The encoded protein is CASKGVIAGDQETQYF.

This clonotype was detected only a few times. The genes are TRBV9 and TRBJ2-3; 10 positions match TRBD2. Germline V lookup: CDR1 SGDLS, CDR2 YYNGEE. J was trimmed by 6 bases and V by 7 bases; bases with no gene match: 11. CDR3 length: 15 residues. CDR3 sequence (DNA): TGTGCCAGCGGCCCTAGCGGGGGCGCCGGGGATACGCAGTATTTT. Translating gives CASGPSGGAGDTQYF.

This clonotype was detected only a few times. V and J are TRBV7-9 and TRBJ1-5; D not certain. CDR1 and CDR2 from the germline V gene are SEHNR and FQNEAQ (reference sequence). This CDR3 is built from 15 residues. V lost 5 bases and J lost 2, with 13 bases in between. The CDR3 loop is CASSPPGVGNQPQHF. The CDR3 DNA sequence: TGTGCCAGCAGCCCACCCGGGGTGGGCAATCAGCCCCAGCATTTT.

This clonotype was seen a few times. This rearrangement joins TRBV30 to TRBJ2-1, with 9 bases matching TRBD1. The CDR3 spans 14 residues. The germline V gene has CDR1 GTSNPN and CDR2 SVGIG (reference sequence). V was clipped by 5 bases and J by 5 bases; unmatched bases: 7. This CDR3 is CAWGTGQGHNEQFF. DNA of the CDR3: TGTGCCTGGGGGACGGGACAGGGTCACAATGAGCAGTTCTTC.

This clonotype has just a few counts. V and J are TRBV3-1 and TRBJ2-3, with 13 bases identical to TRBD2. Germline values: CDR1 LGHDT, CDR2 YNNKEL (reference sequence). This CDR3 is 16 amino acids long. The trim removed 1 base at V and 5 bases at J, leaving 3 bases unmatched. The CDR3 is CASSQVGLAGEDTQYF. Here the CDR3 DNA reads TGTGCCAGCAGCCAAGTCGGACTAGCGGGAGAAGATACGCAGTATTTT.

In this sample, this clonotype turned up a few times. The CDR3 protein is CASSEDRALSTDTQYF. DNA of the CDR3: TGTGCCAGCAGTGAGGACAGGGCCCTTAGCACAGATACGCAGTATTTT. V is TRBV2 and J is TRBJ2-3, with 8 nucleotides matching TRBD1. CDR1 is SNHLY, CDR2 FYNNEI, per germline. Unmatched junction bases numbered 5, after V lost 3 bases and J lost 0 bases. The CDR3 runs to 16 residues.

To note about this clonotype: Being one base from a much bigger clone, this may be a read error. The CDR3 reads CASSSTESTPSSYNEQFF. The CDR3 DNA sequence: TGTGCCAGCAGCTCTACCGAGTCTACTCCTAGCTCCTACAATGAGCAGTTCTTC. The genes are TRBV11-2 and TRBJ2-1, with D hard to call. Germline V gene sequence: CDR1 SGHAT, CDR2 FQNNGV. CDR3 length: 18 residues. V was shortened by 4 bases and J by 0 bases, with 19 bases between the two germline ends.

V usage is TRBV6-2 or TRBV6-3 and J usage is TRBJ2-5; a possible D gene is TRBD2 (6 bases). Trimming cost V 7 bases and J 4 bases, with 10 bases left between them. The CDR3 spans 12 residues. Germline V gene lookup returns CDR1 MNHEY and CDR2 SVGEGT. The CDR3 spells CASTDGGETQYF. For the CDR3, the DNA is TGTGCCAGCACCGACGGGGGAGAGACCCAGTACTTC.

This clonotype was recorded many times. The chain joins TRBV28 to TRBJ2-3; 8 nucleotides match TRBD2. The CDR3 totals 15 residues. The germline V gene encodes CDR1 MDHEN and CDR2 SYDVKM. Trimming removed 4 bases from V and 5 bases from J; junction bases left unmatched: 8. Written as DNA, the CDR3 is TGTGCCAGCAGTTACTCGAGCGGGAGCCGAGATACGCAGTATTTT. Its protein product is CASSYSSGSRDTQYF.

This clonotype has more than one count but fewer than ten. The V and J genes are TRBV5-1 and TRBJ2-1; D is perhaps TRBD2 (5 bases). The length of the CDR3 is 15 residues. Per the germline V gene, CDR1 is SGHRS and CDR2 is YFSETQ. V lost 4 bases and J lost 0, with 11 bases in between. CDR3 sequence (DNA): TGCGCCAGCAGCCCAGTAGAGGGCTCCTACAATGAGCAGTTCTTC. Residues: CASSPVEGSYNEQFF.

Only a few counts were recorded for this clonotype. This chain links TRBV27 with TRBJ2-1; D is ambiguous. Germline V gene lookup returns CDR1 MNHEY and CDR2 SMNVEV (reference sequence). This CDR3 has 14 residues. Trimming removed 1 base at V and 5 bases at J, with 9 bases between. CDR3 sequence (DNA): TGTGCCAGCAGTTTATTTCCTAACAACAATGAGCAGTTCTTC. Translated, it gives CASSLFPNNNEQFF.

In this sample, this clonotype turned up many times. The chain carries TRBV4-2 and TRBJ2-1; D unclear. V lost 0 bases and J lost 8, with 8 bases in between. The CDR3 is made up of 13 amino acids. Per germline, CDR1 LGHNA and CDR2 YNFKEQ. The CDR3 DNA sequence: TGTGCCAGCAGCCAAGAGTCTGGCGATGAGCAGTTCTTC. Protein: CASSQESGDEQFF.

This clonotype was detected only a few times. The J gene is TRBJ2-2, the V gene TRBV28; 11 nucleotides agree with TRBD1. The V gene's germline CDR1 is MDHEN and CDR2 SYDVKM. After removal of 3 bases from V and 7 bases from J, the junction contained 7 bases not matched to a gene. The CDR3 is made up of 16 amino acids. CDR3 in amino acids: CASSFSDRGRIGELFF. The CDR3, as DNA: TGTGCCAGCAGTTTCTCGGACAGGGGGCGGATCGGGGAGCTGTTTTTT. The full variable domain, its missing parts supplied by reference TRBV28 and TRBJ2-2, is DVKVTQSSRYLVKRTGEKVFLECVQDMDHENMFWYRQDPGLGLRLIYFSYDVKMKEKGDIPEGYSVSREKKERFSLILESASTNQTSMYLCASSFSDRGRIGELFFGEGSRLTVL.